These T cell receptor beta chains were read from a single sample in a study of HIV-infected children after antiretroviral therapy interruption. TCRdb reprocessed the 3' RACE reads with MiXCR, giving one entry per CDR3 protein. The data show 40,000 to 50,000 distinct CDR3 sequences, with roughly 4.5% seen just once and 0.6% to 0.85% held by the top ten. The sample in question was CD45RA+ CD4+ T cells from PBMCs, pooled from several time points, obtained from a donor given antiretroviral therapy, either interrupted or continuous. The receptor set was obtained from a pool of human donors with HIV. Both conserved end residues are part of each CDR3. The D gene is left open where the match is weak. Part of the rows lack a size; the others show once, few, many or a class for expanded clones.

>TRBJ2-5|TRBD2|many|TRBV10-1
TGCGCCAGCAGTGAGTCGATAGGCGGGGGGGCCAAAGAGACCCAGTACTTC
CASSESIGGGAKETQYF
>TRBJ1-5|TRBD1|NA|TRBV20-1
TGCAGTGCTAACACTCTGGGACAGGGAAGGAGTCAGCCCCAGCATTTT
CSANTLGQGRSQPQHF
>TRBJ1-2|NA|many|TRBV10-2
TGCGCCAGCAGTGAGTCGAGGCAGACTTACTATGGCTACACCTTC
CASSESRQTYYGYTF
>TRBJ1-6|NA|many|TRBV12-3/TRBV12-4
TGTGCCAGCAGCCCACAGGGTTCGCCCCTCCACTTT
CASSPQGSPLHF
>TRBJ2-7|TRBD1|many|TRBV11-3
TGTGCCAGCAGCCCCAAGAGACAGGGGGCCTACGAGCAGTACTTC
CASSPKRQGAYEQYF
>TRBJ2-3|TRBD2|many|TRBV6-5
TGTGCCAGCAGGATGGGGGGGAGCACAGATACGCAGTATTTT
CASRMGGSTDTQYF
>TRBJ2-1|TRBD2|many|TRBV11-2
TGTGCCAGCAGCTACCTAGCGGGGGAAGACAATGAGCAGTTCTTC
CASSYLAGEDNEQFF
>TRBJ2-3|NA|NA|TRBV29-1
TGCAGCCTTACCAAGGATAGGACAGATACGCAGTATTTT
CSLTKDRTDTQYF
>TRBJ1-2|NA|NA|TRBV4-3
TGCAGCGCAGCCGGGGGGCCGGGAGGCTACACCTTC
CSAAGGPGGYTF
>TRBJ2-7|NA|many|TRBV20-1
TGCAGTGCGGACGGCTCCTACGAGCAGTACTTC
CSADGSYEQYF
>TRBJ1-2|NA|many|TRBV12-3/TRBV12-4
TGTGCCAGCAGGTTACGGGGTGGCTACACCTTC
CASRLRGGYTF
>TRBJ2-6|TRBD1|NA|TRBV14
TGTGCCAGCAGCCAGAACGTAGGACAGGGGAGAGGAGGGGCCAACGTCCTGACTTTC
CASSQNVGQGRGGANVLTF
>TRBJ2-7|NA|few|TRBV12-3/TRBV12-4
TGTGCCAGCAGCCCCGGACAGATCTCCGCGGGCGAGCAGTACTTC
CASSPGQISAGEQYF
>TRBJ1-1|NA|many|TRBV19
TGTGCCAGTAGTATTAGGGGGGCGAAGAGGAACACTGAAGCTTTCTTT
CASSIRGAKRNTEAFF
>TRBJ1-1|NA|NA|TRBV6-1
TGTGCCAGCAGAGGACAGCCCGGCACTGAAGCTTTCTTT
CASRGQPGTEAFF